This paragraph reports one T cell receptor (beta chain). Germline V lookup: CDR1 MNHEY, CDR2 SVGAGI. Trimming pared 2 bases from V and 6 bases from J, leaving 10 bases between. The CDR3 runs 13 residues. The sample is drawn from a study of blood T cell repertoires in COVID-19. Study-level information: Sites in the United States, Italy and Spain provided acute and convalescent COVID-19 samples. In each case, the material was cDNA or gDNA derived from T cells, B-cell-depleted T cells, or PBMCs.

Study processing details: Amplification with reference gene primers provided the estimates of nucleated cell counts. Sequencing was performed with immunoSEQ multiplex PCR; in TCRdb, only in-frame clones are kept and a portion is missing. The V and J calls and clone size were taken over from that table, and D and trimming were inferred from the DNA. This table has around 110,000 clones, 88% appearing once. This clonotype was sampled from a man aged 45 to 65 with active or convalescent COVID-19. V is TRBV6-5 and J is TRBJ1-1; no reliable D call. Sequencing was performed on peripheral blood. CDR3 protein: CASSYRAGSEAFF. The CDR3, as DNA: TGTGCCAGCAGTTACAGAGCCGGGTCTGAAGCTTTCTTT.